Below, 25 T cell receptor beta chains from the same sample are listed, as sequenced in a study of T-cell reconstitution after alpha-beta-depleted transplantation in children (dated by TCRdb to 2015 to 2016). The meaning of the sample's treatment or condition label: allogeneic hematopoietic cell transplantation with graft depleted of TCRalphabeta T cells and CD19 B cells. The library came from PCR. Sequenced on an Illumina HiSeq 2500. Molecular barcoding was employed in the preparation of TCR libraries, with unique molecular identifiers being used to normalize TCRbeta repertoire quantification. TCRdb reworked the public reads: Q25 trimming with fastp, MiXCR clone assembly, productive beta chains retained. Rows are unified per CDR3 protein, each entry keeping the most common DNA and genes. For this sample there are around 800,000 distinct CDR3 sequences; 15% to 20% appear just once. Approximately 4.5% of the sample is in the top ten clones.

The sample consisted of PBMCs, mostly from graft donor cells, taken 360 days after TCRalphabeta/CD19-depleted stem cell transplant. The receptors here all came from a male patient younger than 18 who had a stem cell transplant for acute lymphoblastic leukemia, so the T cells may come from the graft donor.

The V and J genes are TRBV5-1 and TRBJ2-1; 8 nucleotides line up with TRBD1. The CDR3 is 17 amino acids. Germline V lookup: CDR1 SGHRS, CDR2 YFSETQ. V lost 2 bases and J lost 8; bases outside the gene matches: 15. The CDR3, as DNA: TGCGCCAGCAGCTTTGGACAGGGTGGGACAGAAATACATGAGCAGTTCTTC. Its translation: CASSFGQGGTEIHEQFF.

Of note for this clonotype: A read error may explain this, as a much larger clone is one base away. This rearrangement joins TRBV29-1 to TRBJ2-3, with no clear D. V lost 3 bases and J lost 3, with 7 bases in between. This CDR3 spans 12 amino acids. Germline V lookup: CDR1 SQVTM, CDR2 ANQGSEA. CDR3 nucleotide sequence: TGCAGCGTTGATATCGGGACAGATACGCAGTATTTT. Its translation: CSVDIGTDTQYF.

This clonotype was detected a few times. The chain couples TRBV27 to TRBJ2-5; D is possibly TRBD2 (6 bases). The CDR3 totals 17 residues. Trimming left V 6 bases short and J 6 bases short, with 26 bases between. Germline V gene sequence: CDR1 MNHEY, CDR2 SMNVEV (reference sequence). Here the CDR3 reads CASSSRPGGTGLKTQYF. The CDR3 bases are TGTGCCAGCAGCTCTCGACCTGGGGGGACGGGTTTGAAGACCCAGTACTTC.

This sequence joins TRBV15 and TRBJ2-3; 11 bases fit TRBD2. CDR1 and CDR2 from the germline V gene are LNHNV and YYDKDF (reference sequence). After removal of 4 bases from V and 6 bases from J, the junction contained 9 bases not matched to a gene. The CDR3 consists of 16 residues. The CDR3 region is CATSKTLAGVGDTQYF. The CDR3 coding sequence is TGTGCCACCAGCAAAACACTAGCGGGAGTTGGGGATACGCAGTATTTT.

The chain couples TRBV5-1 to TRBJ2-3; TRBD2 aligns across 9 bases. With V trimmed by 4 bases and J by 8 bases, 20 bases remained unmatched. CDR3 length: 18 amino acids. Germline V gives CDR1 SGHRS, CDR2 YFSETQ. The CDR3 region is CASSPRVFASGNGGTQYF. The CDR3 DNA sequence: TGCGCCAGCAGCCCCCGAGTGTTTGCTAGCGGGAACGGAGGTACGCAGTATTTT.

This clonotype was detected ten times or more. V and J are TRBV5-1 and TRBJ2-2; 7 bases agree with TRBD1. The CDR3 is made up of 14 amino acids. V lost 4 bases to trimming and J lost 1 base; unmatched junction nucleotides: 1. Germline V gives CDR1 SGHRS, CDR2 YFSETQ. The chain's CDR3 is CASSRTGNTGELFF. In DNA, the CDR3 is TGCGCCAGCAGCAGGACAGGGAACACCGGGGAGCTGTTTTTT.

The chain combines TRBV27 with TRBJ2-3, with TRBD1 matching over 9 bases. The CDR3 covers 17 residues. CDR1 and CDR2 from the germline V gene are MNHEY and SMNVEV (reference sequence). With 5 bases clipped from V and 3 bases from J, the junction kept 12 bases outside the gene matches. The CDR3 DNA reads TGTGCCAGCAGTCACCTGATCGACAGGGGGGGAACAGATACGCAGTATTTT. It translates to CASSHLIDRGGTDTQYF.

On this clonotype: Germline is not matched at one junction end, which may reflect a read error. The CDR3, as DNA: TGTGCCAGCAGCTTAGAAGGGACGGGGCAACCTGTCATCTTC. It specifies CASSLEGTGQPVIF. V gene TRBV13 combines with J gene TRBJ2-7; D tentatively reads TRBD1 or TRBD2 (5 bases each). The CDR3 is made up of 14 amino acids. The germline V gene encodes CDR1 PRHDT and CDR2 FYEKMQ (reference sequence).

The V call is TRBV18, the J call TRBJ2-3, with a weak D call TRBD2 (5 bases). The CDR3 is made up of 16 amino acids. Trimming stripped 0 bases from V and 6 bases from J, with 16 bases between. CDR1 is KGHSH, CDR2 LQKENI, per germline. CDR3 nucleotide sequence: TGTGCCAGCTCACCACCAGGAGGAACGGGCCTTGATACGCAGTATTTT. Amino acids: CASSPPGGTGLDTQYF.

The DNA of the CDR3 is TGTGCCAGCAGCCTTAGCGGGAGGACCTCCTACAATGAGCAGTTCTTC. As protein: CASSLSGRTSYNEQFF. V gene TRBV3-1 combines with J gene TRBJ2-1; 10 nucleotides align to TRBD2. This CDR3 is built from 16 residues. Trimming at V came to 4 bases and at J to 0 bases, leaving 3 bases not matched to a gene. Germline CDR1 LGHDT, CDR2 YNNKEL (reference sequence).

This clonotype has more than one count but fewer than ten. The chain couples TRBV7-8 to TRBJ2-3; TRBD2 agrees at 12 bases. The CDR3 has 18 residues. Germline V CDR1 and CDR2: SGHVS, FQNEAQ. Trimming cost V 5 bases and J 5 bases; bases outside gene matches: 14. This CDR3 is CASSRGLAGPNVGDTQYF. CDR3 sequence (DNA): TGTGCCAGCAGCCGCGGACTAGCGGGACCCAATGTAGGAGATACGCAGTATTTT.

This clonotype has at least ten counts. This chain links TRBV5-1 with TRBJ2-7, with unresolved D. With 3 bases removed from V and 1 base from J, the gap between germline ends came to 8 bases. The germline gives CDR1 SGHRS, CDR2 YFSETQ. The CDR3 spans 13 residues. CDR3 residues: CASSYARSYEQYF. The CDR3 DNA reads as TGCGCCAGCAGCTATGCCCGTTCCTACGAGCAGTACTTC. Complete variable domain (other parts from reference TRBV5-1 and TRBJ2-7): KAGVTQTPRYLIKTRGQQVTLSCSPISGHRSVSWYQQTPGQGLQFLFEYFSETQRNKGNFPGRFSGRQFSNSRSEMNVSTLELGDSALYLCASSYARSYEQYFGPGTRLTVT.

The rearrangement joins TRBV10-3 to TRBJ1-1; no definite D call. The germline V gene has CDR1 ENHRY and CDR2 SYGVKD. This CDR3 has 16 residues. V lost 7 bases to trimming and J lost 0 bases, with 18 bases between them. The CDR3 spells CAITRTTPIMNTEAFF. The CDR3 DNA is TGTGCCATCACGCGGACCACTCCTATTATGAACACTGAAGCTTTCTTT.

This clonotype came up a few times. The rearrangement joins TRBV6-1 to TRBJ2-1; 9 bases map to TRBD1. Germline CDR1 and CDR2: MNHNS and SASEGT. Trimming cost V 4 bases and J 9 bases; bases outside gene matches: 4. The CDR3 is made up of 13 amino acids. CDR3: CASSGTGATEQFF. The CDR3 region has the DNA TGTGCCAGCAGTGGGACAGGGGCCACTGAGCAGTTCTTC.

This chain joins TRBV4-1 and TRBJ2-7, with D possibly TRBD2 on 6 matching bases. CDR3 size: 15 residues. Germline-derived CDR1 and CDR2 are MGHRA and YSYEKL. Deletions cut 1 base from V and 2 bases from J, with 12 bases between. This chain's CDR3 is CASSQGHWGAYEQYF. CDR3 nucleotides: TGCGCCAGCAGCCAAGGTCACTGGGGGGCCTACGAGCAGTACTTC.

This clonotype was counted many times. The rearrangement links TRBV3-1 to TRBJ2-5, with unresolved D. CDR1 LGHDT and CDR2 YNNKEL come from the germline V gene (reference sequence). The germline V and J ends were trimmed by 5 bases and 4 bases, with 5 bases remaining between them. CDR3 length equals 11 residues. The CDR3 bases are TGTGCCAGCAGCGAAATAGAGACCCAGTACTTC. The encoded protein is CASSEIETQYF.

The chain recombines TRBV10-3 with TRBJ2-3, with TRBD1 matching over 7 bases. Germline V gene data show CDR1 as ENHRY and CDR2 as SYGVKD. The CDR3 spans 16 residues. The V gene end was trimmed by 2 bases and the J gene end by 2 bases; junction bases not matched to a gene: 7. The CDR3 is CAISESEGQNTDTQYF. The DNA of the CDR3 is TGTGCCATCAGTGAGAGCGAGGGACAGAACACAGATACGCAGTATTTT.

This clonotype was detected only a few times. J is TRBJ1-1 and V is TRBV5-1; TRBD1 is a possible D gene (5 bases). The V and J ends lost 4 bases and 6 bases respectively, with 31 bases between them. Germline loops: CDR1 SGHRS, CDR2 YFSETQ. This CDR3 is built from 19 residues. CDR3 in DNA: TGCGCCAGCAGCCCCCTCATCCGCCGGAGCAGGGCCCTGTCCTCTGAAGCTTTCTTT. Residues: CASSPLIRRSRALSSEAFF.

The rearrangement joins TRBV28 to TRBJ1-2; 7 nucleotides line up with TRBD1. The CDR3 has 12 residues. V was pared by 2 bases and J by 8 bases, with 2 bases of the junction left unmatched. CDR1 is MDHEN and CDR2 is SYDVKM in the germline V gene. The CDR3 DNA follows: TGTGCCAGCAGTTTACAGGGGGGCGGCTACACCTTC. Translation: CASSLQGGGYTF.

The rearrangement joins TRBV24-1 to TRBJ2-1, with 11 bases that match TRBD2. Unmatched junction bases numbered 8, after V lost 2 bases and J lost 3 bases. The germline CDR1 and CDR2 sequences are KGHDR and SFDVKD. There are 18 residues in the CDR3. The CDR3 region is CATSDWGTSGPFYNEQFF. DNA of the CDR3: TGTGCCACCAGTGATTGGGGGACTAGCGGTCCCTTCTACAATGAGCAGTTCTTC.

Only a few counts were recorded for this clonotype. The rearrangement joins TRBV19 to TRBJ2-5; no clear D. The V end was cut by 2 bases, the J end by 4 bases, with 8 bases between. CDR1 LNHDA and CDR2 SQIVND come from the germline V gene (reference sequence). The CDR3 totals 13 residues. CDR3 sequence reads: CASSIPPAETQYF. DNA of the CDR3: TGTGCCAGTAGTATACCACCGGCAGAGACCCAGTACTTC.

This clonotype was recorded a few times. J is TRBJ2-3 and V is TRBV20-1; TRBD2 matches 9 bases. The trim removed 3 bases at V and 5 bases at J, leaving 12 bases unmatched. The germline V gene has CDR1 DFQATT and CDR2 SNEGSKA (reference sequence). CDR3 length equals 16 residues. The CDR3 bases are TGCAGTGCTAGTATGGCTAGCGGGATCATAGTAGATACGCAGTATTTT. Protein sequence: CSASMASGIIVDTQYF.

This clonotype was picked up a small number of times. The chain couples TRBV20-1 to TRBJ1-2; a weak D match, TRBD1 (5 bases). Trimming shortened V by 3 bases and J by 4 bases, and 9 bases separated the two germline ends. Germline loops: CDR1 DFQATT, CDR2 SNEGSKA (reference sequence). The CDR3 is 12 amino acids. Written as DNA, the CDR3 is TGCAGTGCTAGCAGGGCAGGCTATGGCTACACCTTC. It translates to CSASRAGYGYTF.

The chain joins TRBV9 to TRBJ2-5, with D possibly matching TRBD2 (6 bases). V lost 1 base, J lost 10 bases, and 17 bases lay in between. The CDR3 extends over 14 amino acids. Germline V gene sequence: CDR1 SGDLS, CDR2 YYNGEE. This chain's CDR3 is CASSVRIEPGVQYF. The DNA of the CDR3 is TGTGCCAGCAGCGTACGCATCGAGCCGGGGGTCCAGTACTTC.

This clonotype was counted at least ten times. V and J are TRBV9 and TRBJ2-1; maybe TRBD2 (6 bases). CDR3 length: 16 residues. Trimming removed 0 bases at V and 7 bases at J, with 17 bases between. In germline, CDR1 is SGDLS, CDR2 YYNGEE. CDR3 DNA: TGTGCCAGCAGCGTAGTCGGACTACCGGGGCTAAATGAGCAGTTCTTC. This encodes CASSVVGLPGLNEQFF.